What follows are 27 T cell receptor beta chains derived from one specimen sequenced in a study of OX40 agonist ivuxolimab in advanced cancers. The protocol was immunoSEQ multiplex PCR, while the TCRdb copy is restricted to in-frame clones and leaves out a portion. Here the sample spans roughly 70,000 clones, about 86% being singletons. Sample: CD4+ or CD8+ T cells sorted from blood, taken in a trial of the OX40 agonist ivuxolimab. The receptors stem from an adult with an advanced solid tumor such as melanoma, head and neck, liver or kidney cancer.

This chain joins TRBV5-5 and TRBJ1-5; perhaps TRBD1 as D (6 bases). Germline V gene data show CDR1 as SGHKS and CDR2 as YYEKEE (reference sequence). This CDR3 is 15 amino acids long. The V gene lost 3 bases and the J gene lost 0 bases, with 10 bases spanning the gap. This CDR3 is CASSYRGHSNQPQHF. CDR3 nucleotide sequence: TGTGCCAGCAGCTACCGGGGGCATAGCAATCAGCCCCAGCATTTT. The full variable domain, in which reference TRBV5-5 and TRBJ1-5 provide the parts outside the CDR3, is DAGVTQSPTHLIKTRGQQVTLRCSPISGHKSVSWYQQVLGQGPQFIFQYYEKEERGRGNFPDRFSARQFPNYSSELNVNALLLGDSALYLCASSYRGHSNQPQHFGDGTRLSIL.

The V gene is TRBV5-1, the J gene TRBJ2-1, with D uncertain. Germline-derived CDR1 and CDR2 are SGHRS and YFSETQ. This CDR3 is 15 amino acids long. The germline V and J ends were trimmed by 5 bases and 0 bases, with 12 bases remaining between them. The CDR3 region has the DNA TGCGCCAGCAGTTCAGGACGGAGCTCCTACAATGAGCAGTTCTTC. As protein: CASSSGRSSYNEQFF.

The CDR3 is CASSLRREGPNEQYF. Written as DNA, the CDR3 is TGTGCCAGCAGTTTACGGCGGGAGGGCCCCAACGAGCAGTACTTC. The rearrangement uses TRBV27 and TRBJ2-7, with 9 bases lining up with TRBD2. Germline values: CDR1 MNHEY, CDR2 SMNVEV (reference sequence). The CDR3 runs 15 residues. Losses at the gene ends were 2 bases for V and 5 bases for J; bases not matched to a gene: 7.

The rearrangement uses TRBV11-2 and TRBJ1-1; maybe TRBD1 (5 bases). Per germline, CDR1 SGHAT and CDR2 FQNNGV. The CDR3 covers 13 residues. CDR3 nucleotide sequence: TGTGCGACCAACCCGGGACTTGGCACTGAAGCTTTCTTT. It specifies CATNPGLGTEAFF.

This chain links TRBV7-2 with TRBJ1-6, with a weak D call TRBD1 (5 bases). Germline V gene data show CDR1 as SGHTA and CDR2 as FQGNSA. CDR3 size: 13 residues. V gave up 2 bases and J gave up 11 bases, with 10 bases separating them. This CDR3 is CASSLQGWAPLHF. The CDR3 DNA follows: TGTGCCAGCAGCTTACAGGGTTGGGCACCCCTCCACTTT.

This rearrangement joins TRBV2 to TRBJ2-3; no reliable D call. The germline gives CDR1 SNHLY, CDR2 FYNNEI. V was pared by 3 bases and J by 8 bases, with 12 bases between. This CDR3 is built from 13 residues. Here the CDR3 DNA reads TGTGCCAGCAGTGATGTCCGGTCTGGTACGCAGTATTTT. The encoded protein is CASSDVRSGTQYF. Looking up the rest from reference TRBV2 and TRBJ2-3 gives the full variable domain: EPEVTQTPSHQVTQMGQEVILRCVPISNHLYFYWYRQILGQKVEFLVSFYNNEISEKSEIFDDQFSVERPDGSNFTLKIRSTKLEDSAMYFCASSDVRSGTQYFGPGTRLTVL.

The CDR3 here is CASSFREGNTIYF. Here the CDR3 DNA reads TGTGCCAGTAGCTTCAGGGAAGGAAACACCATATATTTT. The chain recombines TRBV19 with TRBJ1-3; D is perhaps TRBD1 (5 bases). This CDR3 has 13 amino acids. CDR1 is LNHDA, CDR2 SQIVND, per germline (reference sequence). V dropped 6 bases and J dropped 4 bases, with 10 bases sitting between them.

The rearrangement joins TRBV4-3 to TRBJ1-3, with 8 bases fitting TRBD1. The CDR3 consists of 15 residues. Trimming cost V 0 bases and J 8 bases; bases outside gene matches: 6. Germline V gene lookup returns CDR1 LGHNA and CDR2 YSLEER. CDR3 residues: CASSQDNRGVDTIYF. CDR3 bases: TGCGCCAGCAGCCAAGACAACAGGGGGGTGGACACCATATATTTT.

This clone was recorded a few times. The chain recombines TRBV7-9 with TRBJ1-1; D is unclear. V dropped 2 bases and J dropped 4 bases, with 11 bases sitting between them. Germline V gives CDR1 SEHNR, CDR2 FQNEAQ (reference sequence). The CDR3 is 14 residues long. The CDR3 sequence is CASSLFSEGTEAFF. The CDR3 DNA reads TGTGCCAGCAGCTTATTTTCAGAAGGCACTGAAGCTTTCTTT.

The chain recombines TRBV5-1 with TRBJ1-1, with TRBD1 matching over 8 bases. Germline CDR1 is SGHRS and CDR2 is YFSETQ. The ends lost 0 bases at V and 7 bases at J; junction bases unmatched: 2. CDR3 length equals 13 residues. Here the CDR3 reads CASSLGTGNEAFF. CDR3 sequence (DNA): TGCGCCAGCAGCTTGGGGACAGGGAATGAAGCTTTCTTT.

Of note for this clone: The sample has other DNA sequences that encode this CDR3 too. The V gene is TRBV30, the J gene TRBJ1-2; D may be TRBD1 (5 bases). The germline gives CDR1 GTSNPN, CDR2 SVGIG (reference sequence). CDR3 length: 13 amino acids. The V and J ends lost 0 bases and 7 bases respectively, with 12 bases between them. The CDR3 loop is CAWSVRGVGGYTF. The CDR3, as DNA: TGTGCCTGGAGTGTAAGGGGAGTAGGTGGCTACACCTTC.

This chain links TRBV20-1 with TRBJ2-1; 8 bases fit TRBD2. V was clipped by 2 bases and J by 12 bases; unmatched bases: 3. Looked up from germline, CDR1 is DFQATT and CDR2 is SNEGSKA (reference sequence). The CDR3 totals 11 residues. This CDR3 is CSARTSGRQFF. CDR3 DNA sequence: TGCAGTGCTAGAACTAGCGGCCGGCAGTTCTTC.

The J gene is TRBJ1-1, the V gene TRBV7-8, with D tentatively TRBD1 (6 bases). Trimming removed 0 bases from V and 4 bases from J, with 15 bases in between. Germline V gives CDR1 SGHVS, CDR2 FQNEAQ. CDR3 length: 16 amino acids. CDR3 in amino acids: CASSLAQGWGSTEAFF. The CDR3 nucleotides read TGTGCCAGCAGCTTAGCACAGGGCTGGGGTAGCACTGAAGCTTTCTTT.

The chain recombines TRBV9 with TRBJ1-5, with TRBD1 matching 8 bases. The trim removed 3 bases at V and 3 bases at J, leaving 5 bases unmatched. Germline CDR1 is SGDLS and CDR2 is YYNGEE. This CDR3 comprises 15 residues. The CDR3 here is CASSAADRANQPQHF. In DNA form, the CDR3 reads TGTGCCAGCAGCGCTGCGGACAGGGCCAATCAGCCCCAGCATTTT.

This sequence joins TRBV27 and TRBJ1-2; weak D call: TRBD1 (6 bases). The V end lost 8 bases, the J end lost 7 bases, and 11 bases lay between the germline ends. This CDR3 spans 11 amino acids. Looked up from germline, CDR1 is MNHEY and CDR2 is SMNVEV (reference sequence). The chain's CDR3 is CASFFRGGYTF. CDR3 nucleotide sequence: TGTGCCAGCTTTTTCAGGGGTGGCTACACCTTC.

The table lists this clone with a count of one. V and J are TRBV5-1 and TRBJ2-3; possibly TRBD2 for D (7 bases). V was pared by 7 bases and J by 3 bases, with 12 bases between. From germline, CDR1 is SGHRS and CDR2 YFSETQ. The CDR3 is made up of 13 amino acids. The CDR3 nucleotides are TGCGCCAGCGGCCGGGGGGCAACAGATACGCAGTATTTT. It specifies CASGRGATDTQYF.

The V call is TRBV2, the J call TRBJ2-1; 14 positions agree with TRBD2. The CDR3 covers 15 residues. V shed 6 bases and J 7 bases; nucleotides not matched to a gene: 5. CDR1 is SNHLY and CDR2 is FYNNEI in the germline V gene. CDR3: CASRGLAGVGNEQFF. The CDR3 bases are TGTGCCAGCAGGGGACTAGCGGGAGTGGGGAATGAGCAGTTCTTC.

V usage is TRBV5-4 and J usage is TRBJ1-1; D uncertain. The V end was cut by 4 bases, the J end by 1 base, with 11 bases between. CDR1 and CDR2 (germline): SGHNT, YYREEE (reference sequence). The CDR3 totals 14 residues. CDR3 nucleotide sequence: TGTGCCAGCAGCGCTATCACGGGGAACACTGAAGCTTTCTTT. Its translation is CASSAITGNTEAFF.

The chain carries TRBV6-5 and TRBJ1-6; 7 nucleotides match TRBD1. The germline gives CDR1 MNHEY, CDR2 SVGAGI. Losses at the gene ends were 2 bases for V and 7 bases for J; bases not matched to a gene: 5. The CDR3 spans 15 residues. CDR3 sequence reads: CASSYLDRDNSPLHF. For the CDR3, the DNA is TGTGCCAGCAGTTACCTTGACAGGGACAATTCACCCCTCCACTTT.

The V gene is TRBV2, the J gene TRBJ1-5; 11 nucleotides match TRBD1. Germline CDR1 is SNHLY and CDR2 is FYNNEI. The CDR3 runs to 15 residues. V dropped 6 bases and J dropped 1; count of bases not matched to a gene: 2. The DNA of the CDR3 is TGTGCCAGCAGCCGGACAGGGGGCAGCAATCAGCCCCAGCATTTT. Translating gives CASSRTGGSNQPQHF.

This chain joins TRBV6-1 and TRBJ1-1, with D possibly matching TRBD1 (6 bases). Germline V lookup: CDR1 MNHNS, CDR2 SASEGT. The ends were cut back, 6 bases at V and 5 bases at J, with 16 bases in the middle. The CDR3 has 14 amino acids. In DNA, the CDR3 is TGTGCCAGCAGCCTTGGACAGCGGGAAACTGAAGCTTTCTTT. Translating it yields CASSLGQRETEAFF.

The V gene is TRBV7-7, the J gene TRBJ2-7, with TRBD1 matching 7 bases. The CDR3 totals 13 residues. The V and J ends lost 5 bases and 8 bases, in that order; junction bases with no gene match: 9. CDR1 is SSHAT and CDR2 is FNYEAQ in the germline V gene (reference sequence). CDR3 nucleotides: TGTGCCAGCAGCCAGAATACAGGGGACAAGCAGTACTTC. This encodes CASSQNTGDKQYF. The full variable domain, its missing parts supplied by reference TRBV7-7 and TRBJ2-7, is GAGVSQSPRYKVTKRGQDVTLRCDPISSHATLYWYQQALGQGPEFLTYFNYEAQPDKSGLPSDRFSAERPEGSISTLTIQRTEQRDSAMYRCASSQNTGDKQYFGPGTRLTVT.

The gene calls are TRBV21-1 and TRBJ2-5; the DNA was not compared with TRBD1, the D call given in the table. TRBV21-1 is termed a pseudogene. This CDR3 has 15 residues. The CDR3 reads CASTPRQAPRETQYF. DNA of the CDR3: TGTGCCAGCACCCCAAGACAGGCCCCGCGAGAGACCCAGTACTTC.

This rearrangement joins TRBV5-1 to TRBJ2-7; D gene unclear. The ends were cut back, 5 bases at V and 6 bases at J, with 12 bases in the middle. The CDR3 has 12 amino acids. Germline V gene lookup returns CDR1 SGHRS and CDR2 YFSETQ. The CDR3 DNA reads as TGCGCCAGCAGTGATTTGATAGGCGAGCAGTACTTC. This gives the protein CASSDLIGEQYF.

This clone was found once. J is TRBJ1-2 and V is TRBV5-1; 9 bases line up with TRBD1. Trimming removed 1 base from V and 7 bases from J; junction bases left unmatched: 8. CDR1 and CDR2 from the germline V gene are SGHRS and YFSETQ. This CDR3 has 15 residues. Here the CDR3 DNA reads TGCGCCAGCAGCTTGTACGCTGGGACAGGGCCTGGCTACACCTTC. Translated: CASSLYAGTGPGYTF.

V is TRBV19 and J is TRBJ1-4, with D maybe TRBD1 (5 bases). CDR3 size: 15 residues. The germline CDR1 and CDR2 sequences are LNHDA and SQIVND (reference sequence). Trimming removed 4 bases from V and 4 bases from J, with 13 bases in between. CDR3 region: CASSTPGDVNEKLFF. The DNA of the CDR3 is TGTGCCAGTAGTACCCCGGGGGATGTTAATGAAAAACTGTTTTTT.

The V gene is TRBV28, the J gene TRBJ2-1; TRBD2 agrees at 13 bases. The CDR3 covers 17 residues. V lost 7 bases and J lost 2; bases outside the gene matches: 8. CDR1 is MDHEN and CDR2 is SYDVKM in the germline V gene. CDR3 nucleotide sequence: TGTGCCAGCAATCCTGCCGGGACTAGCGGGGCCTACAATGAGCAGTTCTTC. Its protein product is CASNPAGTSGAYNEQFF.